This TCR beta chain was found in a study of naive and memory T cell subsets. In this sample, this clonotype turned up many times. Reverse transcription of blood and skin TCR RNA was primed at alpha and beta constant regions. Amplification of ligated cDNA took four PCR rounds with SP2 and nested alpha and beta constant primers. TCRdb re-derived calls from the 5' RACE reads in MiXCR, one entry per CDR3 protein. The table records some 22,000 distinct CDR3 sequences, 4% to 4.5% of them present only once. Whole-blood samples were less than 3 ml of peripheral blood from healthy adult volunteers. The library had UMIs added by 3' ligation of an oligonucleotide to TCR cDNA. The clonotype originates from a male donor in good health.

CDR3 region: CSVVAGGFYEQYF. CDR3 nucleotide sequence: TGCAGCGTTGTTGCGGGGGGCTTCTACGAGCAGTACTTC. This rearrangement joins TRBV29-1 to TRBJ2-7; the match to TRBD2 covers 8 bases. Trimming took 4 bases from V and 3 from J; bases not matched to a gene: 5. There are 13 residues in the CDR3. Per the germline V gene, CDR1 is SQVTM and CDR2 is ANQGSEA.